This TCR beta chain was identified in a study of shared clonotypes between healthy human individuals. Study-wide findings and caveats: Estimated richness was generally greater in naive than memory subsets. The researchers took only blood, and tissue repertoires probably look different.

Among the donors, all were Caucasian adults who lived in Nashville, Tennessee. The CDR3 loop spans 15 amino acids. V was trimmed by 2 bases and J by 0 bases, leaving 11 bases between them. Germline V gives CDR1 KGHSH, CDR2 LQKENI. This clone is a singleton in its sample. Antigen: not known. Produced via immunoSEQ multiplex PCR; TCRdb's table is partial and in-frame only. Of about 600,000 clones listed, more than 95% were seen once; the top ten hold 0.045% to 0.06%. The receptor comes from a woman younger than 45 in good health. Sequenced: naive CD4+ T cells sorted from blood. Subset defined: CD45RA+ positively selected. The chain joins TRBV18 to TRBJ2-7, with D possibly being TRBD1 or TRBD2 (6 bases each). The CDR3 nucleotides read TGTGCCAGCTCACCAGGGGGGCCCCTCTCCTACGAGCAGTACTTC. Translated: CASSPGGPLSYEQYF.